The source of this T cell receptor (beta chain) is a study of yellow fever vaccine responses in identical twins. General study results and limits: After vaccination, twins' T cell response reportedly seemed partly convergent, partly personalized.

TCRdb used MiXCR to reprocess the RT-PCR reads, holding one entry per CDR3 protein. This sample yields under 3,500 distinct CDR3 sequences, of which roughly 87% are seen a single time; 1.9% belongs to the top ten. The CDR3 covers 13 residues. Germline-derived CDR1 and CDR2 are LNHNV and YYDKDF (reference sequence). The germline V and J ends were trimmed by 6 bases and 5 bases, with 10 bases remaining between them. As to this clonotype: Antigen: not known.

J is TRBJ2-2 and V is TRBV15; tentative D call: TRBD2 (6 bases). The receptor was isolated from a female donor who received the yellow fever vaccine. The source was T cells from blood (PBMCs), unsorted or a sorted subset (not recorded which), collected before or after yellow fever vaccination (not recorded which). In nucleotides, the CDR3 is TGTGCCACCAGGGGGAGGCTGACCGGGGAGCTGTTTTTT. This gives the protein CATRGRLTGELFF. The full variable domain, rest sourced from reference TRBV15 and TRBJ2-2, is DAMVIQNPRYQVTQFGKPVTLSCSQTLNHNVMYWYQQKSSQAPKLLFHYYDKDFNNEADTPDNFQSRRPNTSFCFLDIRSPGLGDTAMYLCATRGRLTGELFFGEGSRLTVL.